This is a list of T cell receptor beta chains from one sample in a study of human T cells and chemical hapten exposure. MiXCR, applied by TCRdb to the RACE reads, yields one record per CDR3 protein. The sample carries roughly 180,000 distinct CDR3 sequences, about 20% recorded once. This specimen was whole blood, taken in connection with sensitization to the hapten diphenylcyclopropenone (DPC). The receptors derive from a woman aged 45-59 years with alopecia areata. Some clones in this sample may be carry-over from other donors' samples. Each CDR3 is given without its conserved first and last residue. The order of the fields is J gene, V gene, CDR3 protein.

TRBJ1-5 TRBV7-2 ASSLTGNQPQH
TRBJ1-3 TRBV12-3/TRBV12-4 ASSTGDGGSGNTIY
TRBJ2-3 TRBV2 ASSSDRGRGDTQY
TRBJ2-2 TRBV29-1 SVGQGDTGELF
TRBJ2-1 TRBV10-3 AISESGEGASEQF
TRBJ1-2 TRBV7-9 ASSPRTDRYGYT
TRBJ2-1 TRBV9 ASSATSGTYNEQF
TRBJ1-1 TRBV2 ASSEAWGVTEAF
TRBJ1-1 TRBV27 ASSLRADGTEAF
TRBJ2-1 TRBV30 AWKSRSSSYNEQF
TRBJ2-3 TRBV7-9 ASSQTSGRADTQY
TRBJ2-1 TRBV7-9 ASSLIKGPSGRIHEQF
TRBJ2-2 TRBV15 ATSRDGLAAGELF
TRBJ1-3 TRBV3-1 ASSQGRTGAGNTIY
TRBJ2-1 TRBV5-1 ASSPIGAMTGSYNEQF
TRBJ1-2 TRBV10-3 AISPAGADYGYT
TRBJ2-2 TRBV4-2 ASSQVGGRTGELF
TRBJ1-1 TRBV9 ASSAGSGEAF
TRBJ2-7 TRBV5-1 ASSLDVPYEQY
TRBJ1-1 TRBV30 AWSYQGNTEAF